This TCR beta chain derives from a study of CD39 and CD103 CD8 tumor-infiltrating T cells. Study-wide context: Shown patients: HPV-positive HNSCC, HPV-negative HNSCC, ovarian cancer, melanoma.

The data were produced by immunoSEQ multiplex PCR, yet TCRdb's version contains in-frame clones alone and is incomplete. This sample yields about 7,400 clones, of which around 69% are seen a single time; around three fifths belongs to the top ten. Germline V gene lookup returns CDR1 SQVTM and CDR2 ANQGSEA. CDR3 length: 13 amino acids. Trimming pared 2 bases from V and 1 base from J, leaving 5 bases between. CD8+CD4-CD45RA- cells, CCR7-positive or negative, formed the memory CD8 sort. This clone was detected a few times. The chain joins TRBV29-1 to TRBJ2-2; the D is unclear. The sequenced sample was CD8+ T cells sorted from blood. Stated subset: total memory CD8 T cells (CD45RA-CCR7+/-) from blood or uninvolved lymph node. The sequence came from a human donor with head and neck squamous cell carcinoma. CDR3: CSVESQNTGELFF. CDR3 DNA: TGCAGCGTTGAAAGTCAGAACACCGGGGAGCTGTTTTTT.